The TCR beta chain described here comes from a study of vaccination effects on CD4 cells after COVID-19. The data were produced by immunoSEQ multiplex PCR, yet TCRdb's version contains in-frame clones alone and is incomplete. Among tens of thousands of clones listed, approximately 76% were seen once. Before sequencing took place, the ViraFEST assay used viral peptide pools to expand antigen-specific CD4+ T cells. When around 10 days of culture had elapsed, CD4+ T cells were isolated. In the vaccine recipients, nucleocapsid antibodies were negative and there was no prior SARS-CoV-2 infection. Comments on this clone: Its specificity is unknown.

The germline V gene encodes CDR1 MGHDK and CDR2 SYGVNS. The CDR3 covers 12 residues. V shed 6 bases and J shed 3 bases, with 5 bases lying between them. The receptor comes from a human donor who received a COVID-19 vaccine. The chain joins TRBV25-1 to TRBJ2-2; D unresolved. Sequencing used CD4+ T cells from PBMCs cultured with HCoV-NL63 spike peptides, obtained before COVID-19 vaccination. Written as DNA, the CDR3 is TGTGCCAGCAGGGAGCACACCGGGGAGCTGTTTTTT. It yields the protein CASREHTGELFF.